A single T cell receptor (beta chain) is shown here with its context. The data were produced by immunoSEQ multiplex PCR, yet TCRdb's version contains in-frame clones alone and is incomplete. The sample has approximately 61,000 clones; about 91% are singletons. These data are taken from a study of OX40 agonist ivuxolimab in advanced cancers. V was cut by 3 bases and J by 1 base, with 10 bases left in between. The CDR3 is 14 amino acids. CDR1 and CDR2 (germline): SGHRS, YFSETQ. Here the sequenced sample was CD4+ or CD8+ T cells sorted from blood, taken in a trial of the OX40 agonist ivuxolimab. This sequence was found in an adult with an advanced solid tumor such as melanoma, head and neck, liver or kidney cancer. This chain joins TRBV5-1 and TRBJ1-1; the D gene is possibly TRBD1 (5 bases). CDR3 sequence: CASSSMGGNTEAFF. As DNA, the CDR3 is TGCGCCAGCAGCTCTATGGGGGGGAACACTGAAGCTTTCTTT.